The clone carrying this TCR beta chain was picked up a small number of times. Antigen specificity is unknown. These data come from a study of T-cell memory formation after mild COVID-19. Background on the study: In these data, TCR clusters were largely donor specific. Study-wide findings and caveats: Some SARS-CoV-2-responding clones were already detected in memory before infection. The study found balanced CD4/CD8 in clones contracting day 15 to 85 and a CD4+ lean in later expanders.

Constant-segment primers served in 5'RACE that generated TCR alpha and TCR beta cDNA libraries bearing sample barcodes and UMIs. TCRdb itself ran the 5' RACE reads through MiXCR, one entry per CDR3 protein. Seen here are about 350,000 distinct CDR3 sequences, roughly an eighth observed once, and the top ten hold approximately 22%. Trimming took off 8 bases at V and 2 bases at J, with 12 bases between the two ends. The V gene's germline CDR1 is MNHEY and CDR2 SVGEGT. The CDR3 is made up of 13 amino acids. J is TRBJ1-1 and V is TRBV6-2 or TRBV6-3, with TRBD1 as a possible D gene (6 bases). The sample taken for sequencing was PBMCs or a T cell subset sorted from them (not recorded which). This TCR derives from a man between 18 and 29 years old who had mild COVID-19 (a few samples of this study predate the infection). Cell type and time point are not known. CDR3 nucleotide sequence: TGTGCCAGCTCCGGGACATTTAACACTGAAGCTTTCTTT. Protein: CASSGTFNTEAFF.